This record looks at one T cell receptor (beta chain) sequence and its context. PCR used 60 Vbeta primers and 13 Jbeta primers. The assay was immunoSEQ multiplex PCR, and TCRdb's table has in-frame clones only and misses some. The sample lists approximately 75,000 clones; more than 65% were seen once. Each donor was healthy, and each was a bone marrow donor. Germline V gives CDR1 SGDLS, CDR2 YYNGEE. V was cut by 4 bases and J by 2 bases, with 20 bases left in between. This CDR3 has 17 residues. The sample originates from a study of cytomegalovirus exposure and HLA in healthy donors. The chain links TRBV9 to TRBJ2-3; perhaps TRBD2 as D (5 bases). The sequence was obtained from a man in his 70s in good health and CMV-seropositive. Input material: PBMCs. CDR3 DNA: TGTGCCAGCAGCCTACTCGAGAGCGGTTCTCCCACAGATACGCAGTATTTT. It is translated as CASSLLESGSPTDTQYF.